Reported below is one T cell receptor beta chain. Its matching antigen is unknown. The primer mix had 60 Vbeta and 13 Jbeta primers. The data were produced by immunoSEQ multiplex PCR, yet TCRdb's version contains in-frame clones alone and is incomplete. The table shows about 150,000 clones, with roughly 74% occurring only once. Whereas donors were nominally healthy upon sampling, unrecorded immune exposures were probable. The data were taken from a study of cytomegalovirus exposure and HLA in healthy donors. Study-level points and caveats: In an earlier analysis, in approximately 630 donors, most V segments appeared productive either ~90% or ~30% of the time. An analysis that was carried out later associated fewer than 20,000 TCR beta sequences with HLA alleles at 0.05 false discovery rate. Later on, analysis showed that most CMV-associated TCR beta chains appeared to be HLA-restricted.

This CDR3 is 16 amino acids long. V lost 5 bases to trimming and J lost 6 bases; unmatched junction nucleotides: 6. Germline V CDR1 and CDR2: MDHEN, SYDVKM. The TCR was taken from a man in his late teens or twenties in good health and CMV-seropositive. The sequenced sample was PBMCs. V gene TRBV28 combines with J gene TRBJ2-1; 14 nucleotides line up with TRBD2. This chain's CDR3 is CASSGLGLAGVNEQFF. CDR3 nucleotide sequence: TGTGCCAGCAGTGGCCTGGGACTAGCGGGAGTCAATGAGCAGTTCTTC.